A selection of T cell receptor beta chains follows, all from one sample in a study of OX40 agonist ivuxolimab in advanced cancers. Profiling relied on immunoSEQ multiplex PCR, and the TCRdb table lists in-frame clones only, not all of them. The sample includes 75,000 to 100,000 clones, under 90% of them seen just once. The input for sequencing was CD4+ or CD8+ T cells sorted from blood, taken in a trial of the OX40 agonist ivuxolimab. The receptors come from an adult with an advanced solid tumor such as melanoma, head and neck, liver or kidney cancer. Each CDR3 is given with its conserved first and last residue. A D gene is named only where the DNA matches it firmly. Clone size is stated in some rows and not others, as once, few, many or a class when expanded.

abundance	v_gene	j_gene	d_gene	CDR3aa	CDR3nt
NA	TRBV10-1	TRBJ1-3	NA	CASSESGTSGNTIYF	TGCGCCAGCAGTGAGTCAGGAACCTCTGGAAACACCATATATTTT
NA	TRBV10-3	TRBJ2-2	TRBD2	CAISEGLASTGELFF	TGTGCCATCAGTGAGGGACTAGCCAGCACCGGGGAGCTGTTTTTT
NA	TRBV28	TRBJ2-7	TRBD2	CASRSGRSSYEQYF	TGTGCCAGCAGGAGCGGGAGATCCTCCTACGAGCAGTACTTC
NA	TRBV10-3	TRBJ1-4	NA	CAISESGLGEKLFF	TGTGCCATCAGTGAGTCAGGGCTAGGGGAAAAACTGTTTTTT
NA	TRBV28	TRBJ2-7	TRBD2	CASRGLAGVGGSSEQYF	TGTGCCAGCAGGGGACTAGCGGGAGTTGGAGGTTCTAGCGAGCAGTACTTC
few	TRBV10-3	TRBJ2-2	NA	CAIAWTSNTGELFF	TGTGCCATTGCTTGGACTTCGAACACCGGGGAGCTGTTTTTT
NA	TRBV6-6	TRBJ1-5	NA	CASRGMVGTYQPQHF	TGTGCCAGCAGGGGCATGGTAGGGACGTATCAGCCCCAGCATTTT
once	TRBV7-3	TRBJ2-5	NA	CASSRTQGFQETQYF	TGTGCCAGCAGCCGGACGCAGGGGTTCCAAGAGACCCAGTACTTC
once	TRBV5-1	TRBJ2-3	TRBD2	CASSTIAGFTDTQYF	TGCGCCAGCAGCACCATAGCGGGATTCACAGATACGCAGTATTTT
NA	TRBV28	TRBJ1-1	NA	CASSSIQGLGAFF	TGTGCCAGCAGTTCCATCCAGGGATTAGGAGCTTTCTTT
NA	TRBV27	TRBJ2-7	NA	CASSLQSPNGGAYEQYF	TGTGCCAGCAGTTTACAGTCTCCTAATGGAGGCGCCTACGAGCAGTACTTC
NA	TRBV5-6	TRBJ2-1	NA	CASSSLGPGLHEQFF	TGTGCCAGCAGCTCATTAGGGCCAGGTTTGCATGAGCAGTTCTTC
once	TRBV19	TRBJ2-3	NA	CASRELTSTDTQYF	TGTGCCAGTAGGGAGCTTACTAGCACAGATACGCAGTATTTT
NA	TRBV6-1	TRBJ2-2	NA	CASSEGRWLTGELFF	TGTGCCAGCAGTGAAGGAAGATGGCTCACCGGGGAGCTGTTTTTT
NA	TRBV9	TRBJ2-3	NA	CASSIYQDTQYF	TGTGCCAGCAGCATTTACCAAGATACGCAGTATTTT
NA	TRBV27	TRBJ1-5	TRBD1	CASSFGQAFEPQHF	TGTGCCAGCAGTTTTGGACAGGCCTTTGAGCCCCAGCATTTT
NA	TRBV7-9	TRBJ2-2	NA	CASSQDSNTGELFF	TGTGCCAGCAGCCAAGACAGTAACACCGGGGAGCTGTTTTTT
NA	TRBV6-6	TRBJ2-7	NA	CASSGDRYEQYF	TGTGCCAGCAGTGGGGACCGCTACGAGCAGTACTTC
NA	TRBV6-1	TRBJ1-2	NA	CASTRTAQGDYGYTF	TGTGCCAGCACAAGGACAGCCCAAGGTGACTATGGCTACACCTTC
NA	TRBV18	TRBJ2-7	TRBD2	CASSPPIGTSGLEQYF	TGTGCCAGCTCACCTCCGATTGGGACTAGCGGTCTGGAGCAGTACTTC
once	TRBV20-1	TRBJ1-1	NA	CSVRFTEAFF	TGCAGTGTGAGGTTCACTGAAGCTTTCTTT
NA	TRBV21-1	TRBJ1-1	NA	CASIANGTGVLGAFF	TGTGCCAGCATTGCCAACGGGACAGGGGTTTTAGGGGCTTTCTTT
once	TRBV7-3	TRBJ2-2	NA	CASSSQITLTNTGELFF	TGTGCCAGCAGCTCCCAAATCACTCTTACGAACACCGGGGAGCTGTTTTTT
NA	TRBV30	TRBJ2-5	TRBD2	CAWSTGTSGRETQYF	TGTGCCTGGAGTACCGGGACTAGCGGGAGAGAGACCCAGTACTTC